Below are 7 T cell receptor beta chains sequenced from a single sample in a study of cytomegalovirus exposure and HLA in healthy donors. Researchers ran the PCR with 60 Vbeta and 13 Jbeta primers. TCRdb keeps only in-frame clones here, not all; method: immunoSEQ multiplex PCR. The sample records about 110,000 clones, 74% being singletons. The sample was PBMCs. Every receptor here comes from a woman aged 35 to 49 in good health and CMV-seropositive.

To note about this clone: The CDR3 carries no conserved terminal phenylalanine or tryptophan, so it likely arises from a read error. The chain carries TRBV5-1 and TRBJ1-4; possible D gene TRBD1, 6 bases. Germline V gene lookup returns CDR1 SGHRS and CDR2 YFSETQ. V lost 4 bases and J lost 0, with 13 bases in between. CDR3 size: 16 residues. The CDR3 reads CASSPGQFATNEKLFL. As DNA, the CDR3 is TGCGCCAGCAGCCCCGGACAGTTCGCAACTAATGAAAAACTGTTTCTT.

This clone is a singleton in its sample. The CDR3 loop is CASSAGTDTQYF. CDR3 sequence (DNA): TGTGCCAGCAGCGCCGGCACAGATACGCAGTATTTT. The genes are TRBV9 and TRBJ2-3; D gene uncertain. The CDR3 is 12 amino acids. In germline, CDR1 is SGDLS, CDR2 YYNGEE. Trimming left V 3 bases short and J 1 base short, with 3 bases between.

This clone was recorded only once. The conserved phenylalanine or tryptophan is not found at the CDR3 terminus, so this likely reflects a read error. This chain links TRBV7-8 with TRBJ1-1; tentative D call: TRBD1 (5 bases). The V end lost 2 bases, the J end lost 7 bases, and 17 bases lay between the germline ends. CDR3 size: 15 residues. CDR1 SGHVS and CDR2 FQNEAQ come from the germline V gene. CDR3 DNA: TGTGCCAGCAGCTTAACACAGGCGGGGGTTAGTGAAGCTTTCTCT. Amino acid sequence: CASSLTQAGVSEAFS.

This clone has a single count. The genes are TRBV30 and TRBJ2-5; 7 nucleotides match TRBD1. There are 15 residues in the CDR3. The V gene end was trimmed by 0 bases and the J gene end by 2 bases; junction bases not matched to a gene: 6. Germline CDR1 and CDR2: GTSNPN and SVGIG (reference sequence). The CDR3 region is CAWSVTGQAQETQYF. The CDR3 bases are TGTGCCTGGAGTGTTACAGGACAGGCGCAAGAGACCCAGTACTTC.

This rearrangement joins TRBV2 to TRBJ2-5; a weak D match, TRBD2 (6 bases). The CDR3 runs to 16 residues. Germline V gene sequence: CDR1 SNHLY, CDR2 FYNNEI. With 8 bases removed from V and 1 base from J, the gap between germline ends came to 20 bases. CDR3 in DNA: TGTGCCAGCTCCACGGCGGGGTTTAGGGCCCAAGAGACCCAGTACTTC. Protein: CASSTAGFRAQETQYF.

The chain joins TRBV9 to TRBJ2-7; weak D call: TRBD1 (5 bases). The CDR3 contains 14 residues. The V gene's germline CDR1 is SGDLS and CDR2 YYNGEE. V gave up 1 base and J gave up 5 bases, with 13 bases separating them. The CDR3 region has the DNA TGTGCCAGCAGCGTAAGGGGAAGGGCTGACGAGCAGTACTTC. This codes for CASSVRGRADEQYF. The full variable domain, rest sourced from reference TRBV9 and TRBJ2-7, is DSGVTQTPKHLITATGQRVTLRCSPRSGDLSVYWYQQSLDQGLQFLIQYYNGEERAKGNILERFSAQQFPDLHSELNLSSLELGDSALYFCASSVRGRADEQYFGPGTRLTVT.

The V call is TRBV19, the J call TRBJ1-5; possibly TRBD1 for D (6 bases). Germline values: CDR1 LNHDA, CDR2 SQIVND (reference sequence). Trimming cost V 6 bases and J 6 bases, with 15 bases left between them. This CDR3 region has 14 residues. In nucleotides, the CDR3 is TGTGCCAGTAGCAAAAACAGGGCAGGTCAGCCCCAGCATTTT. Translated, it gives CASSKNRAGQPQHF.